Shown below are 27 T cell receptor beta chains from a single sample sequenced in a study of blood T cell repertoires in COVID-19. Data came from immunoSEQ multiplex PCR; TCRdb stores just in-frame clones and leaves some out. This table has roughly 200,000 clones, less than 90% appearing once. Sequencing was carried out using PBMCs or T cells enriched from blood (not recorded which). These receptors were collected from a woman aged 25-40 years who had been exposed to COVID-19.

The chain is built from TRBV11-2 and TRBJ2-1, with D possibly TRBD1 on 6 matching bases. V lost 5 bases and J lost 5, with 16 bases in between. The V gene's germline CDR1 is SGHAT and CDR2 FQNNGV. The length of the CDR3 is 15 residues. This CDR3 is CASSPIRGSHNEQFF. The CDR3 DNA reads TGTGCCAGCAGCCCTATCAGGGGATCCCACAATGAGCAGTTCTTC. The full variable domain, rest sourced from reference TRBV11-2 and TRBJ2-1, is EAGVAQSPRYKIIEKRQSVAFWCNPISGHATLYWYQQILGQGPKLLIQFQNNGVVDDSQLPKDRFSAERLKGVDSTLKIQPAKLEDSAVYLCASSPIRGSHNEQFFGPGTRLTVL.

The V gene is TRBV7-9, the J gene TRBJ1-1; D not certain. Germline V CDR1 and CDR2: SEHNR, FQNEAQ (reference sequence). V was clipped by 2 bases and J by 0 bases, with 4 bases between them. The CDR3 contains 13 residues. The CDR3 nucleotides are TGTGCCAGCAGCTTAACGGTGAACACTGAAGCTTTCTTT. It yields the protein CASSLTVNTEAFF. The entire variable domain, with the rest obtained from reference TRBV7-9 and TRBJ1-1, is as follows: DTGVSQNPRHKITKRGQNVTFRCDPISEHNRLYWYRQTLGQGPEFLTYFQNEAQLEKSRLLSDRFSAERPKGSFSTLEIQRTEQGDSAMYLCASSLTVNTEAFFGQGTRLTVV.

This chain connects TRBV4-3 to TRBJ2-7, with 8 bases aligning to TRBD1. Germline-derived CDR1 and CDR2 are LGHNA and YSLEER. With V trimmed by 3 bases and J by 3 bases, 10 bases remained unmatched. The length of the CDR3 is 16 residues. CDR3 protein: CASSHEQTDRGYEQYF. DNA for the CDR3: TGCGCCAGCAGCCATGAACAAACCGACAGGGGCTACGAGCAGTACTTC.

V gene TRBV3-1 (or the pseudogene TRBV3-2) combines with J gene TRBJ1-2; D is ambiguous. The CDR3 loop spans 12 amino acids. The germline CDR1 and CDR2 sequences are LGHDT and YNNKEL (reference sequence). Deletions cut 2 bases from V and 9 bases from J, with 10 bases between. CDR3 DNA: TGTGCCAGCAGCCAATCCCCGGGGAGCTACACCTTC. It encodes CASSQSPGSYTF.

This clone was detected a few times. The genes are TRBV5-4 and TRBJ1-1; tentative D call: TRBD1 (5 bases). CDR1 is SGHNT, CDR2 YYREEE, per germline (reference sequence). V dropped 4 bases and J dropped 1 base, with 14 bases sitting between them. This CDR3 region has 15 residues. CDR3 amino acids: CASSVSRAPNTEAFF. DNA for the CDR3: TGTGCCAGCAGCGTGTCCAGGGCCCCGAACACTGAAGCTTTCTTT.

V usage is TRBV7-9 and J usage is TRBJ1-5; D unclear. V lost 7 bases and J lost 0, with 7 bases in between. This CDR3 has 13 amino acids. CDR1 SEHNR and CDR2 FQNEAQ come from the germline V gene (reference sequence). The CDR3 DNA is TGTGCCAGCACCAGACATAGCAATCAGCCCCAGCATTTT. It yields the protein CASTRHSNQPQHF.

This chain links TRBV3-1 (or the pseudogene TRBV3-2) with TRBJ2-3; 7 nucleotides agree with TRBD2. V gave up 1 base and J gave up 1 base; unmatched junction bases: 8. The CDR3 is 17 amino acids. The germline CDR1 and CDR2 sequences are LGHDT and YNNKEL (reference sequence). The CDR3 DNA reads as TGTGCCAGCAGCCAAGTGGGATCGCTAGCGGGCACAGATACGCAGTATTTT. It is translated as CASSQVGSLAGTDTQYF.

This chain connects TRBV12-3 or TRBV12-4 to TRBJ1-2; no firm D call. The CDR3 has 13 residues. V was shortened by 5 bases and J by 2 bases, with 9 bases between the two germline ends. CDR3 protein: CASSPSENYGYTF. DNA of the CDR3: TGTGCCAGCAGTCCATCAGAAAACTATGGCTACACCTTC.

The gene calls are TRBV11-2 and TRBJ2-5; 8 nucleotides align to TRBD2. V was clipped by 5 bases and J by 4 bases; unmatched bases: 3. The germline CDR1 and CDR2 sequences are SGHAT and FQNNGV. The CDR3 sequence is 13 residues long. CDR3 nucleotide sequence: TGTGCCAGCAGCCGTAGCGGGGTAGAGACCCAGTACTTC. This translates into CASSRSGVETQYF. Drawing the rest from reference TRBV11-2 and TRBJ2-5, the complete variable domain is EAGVAQSPRYKIIEKRQSVAFWCNPISGHATLYWYQQILGQGPKLLIQFQNNGVVDDSQLPKDRFSAERLKGVDSTLKIQPAKLEDSAVYLCASSRSGVETQYFGPGTRLLVL.

This chain uses TRBV5-1 with TRBJ2-1; 11 positions agree with TRBD2. The CDR3 covers 16 residues. Trimming cost V 3 bases and J 3 bases; bases outside gene matches: 5. Looked up from germline, CDR1 is SGHRS and CDR2 is YFSETQ. CDR3 coding DNA: TGCGCCAGCAGCTCGGTGACTAGCGGGGACTACAATGAGCAGTTCTTC. As protein: CASSSVTSGDYNEQFF. Complete variable domain (other parts from reference TRBV5-1 and TRBJ2-1): KAGVTQTPRYLIKTRGQQVTLSCSPISGHRSVSWYQQTPGQGLQFLFEYFSETQRNKGNFPGRFSGRQFSNSRSEMNVSTLELGDSALYLCASSSVTSGDYNEQFFGPGTRLTVL.

The chain recombines TRBV11-2 with TRBJ2-7; tentatively, D is TRBD2 (6 bases). Germline V gene sequence: CDR1 SGHAT, CDR2 FQNNGV. Trimming stripped 4 bases from V and 3 bases from J, with 22 bases between. This CDR3 contains 17 residues. CDR3 sequence: CASSSLRDAGSSYEQYF. The CDR3 DNA is TGTGCCAGCAGCTCCCTCAGGGACGCCGGGAGTAGCTACGAGCAGTACTTC.

This chain connects TRBV28 to TRBJ2-3; perhaps TRBD1 as D (7 bases). The CDR3 is 18 amino acids. Germline V gene data show CDR1 as MDHEN and CDR2 as SYDVKM. Trimming shortened V by 2 bases and J by 5 bases, and 23 bases separated the two germline ends. The CDR3 region is CASSLLTQRRGPGDTQYF. For the CDR3, the DNA is TGTGCCAGCAGTTTACTCACCCAAAGGAGGGGGCCGGGAGATACGCAGTATTTT.

The chain is built from TRBV5-4 and TRBJ2-5; 8 bases match TRBD2. The CDR3 length is 15 residues. Trimming removed 4 bases from V and 4 bases from J; junction bases left unmatched: 9. Germline V CDR1 and CDR2: SGHNT, YYREEE (reference sequence). CDR3 coding DNA: TGTGCCAGCAGCGGGGGGGGACTAGTGCGAGAGACCCAGTACTTC. Protein product: CASSGGGLVRETQYF.

The V gene is TRBV19, the J gene TRBJ2-7, with 7 bases identical to TRBD1. This CDR3 comprises 16 residues. CDR1 LNHDA and CDR2 SQIVND come from the germline V gene (reference sequence). With V trimmed by 5 bases and J by 6 bases, 16 bases remained unmatched. The CDR3 spells CASSLPTTGLSSEQYF. CDR3 DNA sequence: TGTGCCAGTAGTCTTCCCACGACAGGGTTGTCTTCCGAGCAGTACTTC.

The J gene is TRBJ1-2, the V gene TRBV5-1, with D uncertain. This CDR3 has 14 amino acids. V gave up 0 bases and J gave up 8 bases, with 14 bases separating them. Germline V gene data show CDR1 as SGHRS and CDR2 as YFSETQ. This CDR3 reads CASSLGAGAEGYTF. The CDR3, as DNA: TGCGCCAGCAGCTTGGGGGCGGGAGCGGAAGGCTACACCTTC.

J is TRBJ2-3 and V is TRBV19; 9 bases align to TRBD1. The CDR3 sequence is 13 residues long. Germline CDR1 is LNHDA and CDR2 is SQIVND (reference sequence). The junction had 6 bases not matched to a gene; V was cut back by 9 bases and J by 5 bases. The CDR3 bases are TGTGCCAGCGAGGGACAGGGCGAAGATACGCAGTATTTT. The encoded protein is CASEGQGEDTQYF. The whole variable domain, filled in from reference TRBV19 and TRBJ2-3, reads DGGITQSPKYLFRKEGQNVTLSCEQNLNHDAMYWYRQDPGQGLRLIYYSQIVNDFQKGDIAEGYSVSREKKESFPLTVTSAQKNPTAFYLCASEGQGEDTQYFGPGTRLTVL.

The rearrangement links TRBV29-1 to TRBJ1-2, with 7 bases matching TRBD1. V lost 5 bases, J lost 0 bases, and 6 bases stayed unmatched. CDR1 is SQVTM and CDR2 is ANQGSEA in the germline V gene. This CDR3 comprises 14 residues. This chain's CDR3 is CSVPTGVPNYGYTF. The CDR3, as DNA: TGCAGCGTTCCTACAGGGGTTCCTAACTATGGCTACACCTTC. The entire variable domain, with the rest obtained from reference TRBV29-1 and TRBJ1-2, is as follows: SAVISQKPSRDICQRGTSLTIQCQVDSQVTMMFWYRQQPGQSLTLIATANQGSEATYESGFVIDKFPISRPNLTFSTLTVSNMSPEDSSIYLCSVPTGVPNYGYTFGSGTRLTVV.

The rearrangement joins TRBV6-1 to TRBJ1-3; D call uncertain. The CDR3 runs to 14 residues. Looked up from germline, CDR1 is MNHNS and CDR2 is SASEGT. V was trimmed by 2 bases and J by 3 bases, leaving 8 bases between them. The CDR3 sequence is CASSETSIGNTIYF. In DNA form, the CDR3 reads TGTGCCAGCAGTGAAACATCAATTGGAAACACCATATATTTT.

CDR3 sequence (DNA): TGCGCCAGCAGCTCCCTGTCTAGCGGGGCCTACAATGAGCAGTTCTTC. Translation: CASSSLSSGAYNEQFF. The chain combines TRBV5-1 with TRBJ2-1; TRBD2 matches 9 bases. The CDR3 spans 16 residues. The ends lost 3 bases at V and 2 bases at J; junction bases unmatched: 6. The germline CDR1 and CDR2 sequences are SGHRS and YFSETQ. Full variable domain (outside the CDR3, taken from reference TRBV5-1 and TRBJ2-1): KAGVTQTPRYLIKTRGQQVTLSCSPISGHRSVSWYQQTPGQGLQFLFEYFSETQRNKGNFPGRFSGRQFSNSRSEMNVSTLELGDSALYLCASSSLSSGAYNEQFFGPGTRLTVL.

The V and J genes are TRBV4-1 and TRBJ1-5; 8 nucleotides align to TRBD1. The CDR3 length is 16 residues. The germline CDR1 and CDR2 sequences are MGHRA and YSYEKL. The trim removed 5 bases at V and 2 bases at J, leaving 8 bases unmatched. The chain's CDR3 is CASSYGQGSGNQPQHF. In nucleotides, the CDR3 is TGCGCCAGCAGCTATGGACAGGGCTCGGGCAATCAGCCCCAGCATTTT.

The gene calls are TRBV7-9 and TRBJ1-2, with TRBD1 matching over 8 bases. The germline CDR1 and CDR2 sequences are SEHNR and FQNEAQ (reference sequence). Unmatched junction bases numbered 7, after V lost 7 bases and J lost 6 bases. The CDR3 runs 13 residues. The CDR3 region has the DNA TGTGCCAGCACGATACAGGGGGTCGATGGCTACACCTTC. It translates to CASTIQGVDGYTF. Looking up the rest from reference TRBV7-9 and TRBJ1-2 gives the full variable domain: DTGVSQNPRHKITKRGQNVTFRCDPISEHNRLYWYRQTLGQGPEFLTYFQNEAQLEKSRLLSDRFSAERPKGSFSTLEIQRTEQGDSAMYLCASTIQGVDGYTFGSGTRLTVV.

V usage is TRBV27 and J usage is TRBJ2-2; D gene uncertain. Germline CDR1 reads MNHEY; CDR2 reads SMNVEV (reference sequence). V dropped 3 bases and J dropped 0 bases, with 8 bases sitting between them. This CDR3 is built from 15 residues. CDR3 loop: CASSFRQANTGELFF. CDR3 nucleotides: TGTGCCAGCAGTTTCCGCCAGGCGAACACCGGGGAGCTGTTTTTT.

This chain connects TRBV4-3 to TRBJ2-3; TRBD2 might be the D (6 bases). From germline, CDR1 is LGHNA and CDR2 YSLEER. The CDR3 contains 16 residues. Trimming took 0 bases from V and 1 from J, leaving 11 bases between them. Here the CDR3 reads CASSQEPRGGTDTQYF. The CDR3 coding sequence is TGCGCCAGCAGCCAAGAACCCCGCGGGGGCACAGATACGCAGTATTTT.

The J gene is TRBJ1-1, the V gene TRBV5-1; D possibly corresponds to TRBD1 (6 bases). Trimming removed 4 bases at V and 1 base at J, with 8 bases between. Per the germline V gene, CDR1 is SGHRS and CDR2 is YFSETQ. There are 13 residues in the CDR3. DNA of the CDR3: TGCGCCAGCAGCCAGACAGGGAACACTGAAGCTTTCTTT. The encoded protein is CASSQTGNTEAFF. Together with reference TRBV5-1 and TRBJ1-1, the CDR3 gives the full variable domain: KAGVTQTPRYLIKTRGQQVTLSCSPISGHRSVSWYQQTPGQGLQFLFEYFSETQRNKGNFPGRFSGRQFSNSRSEMNVSTLELGDSALYLCASSQTGNTEAFFGQGTRLTVV.

The chain recombines TRBV9 with TRBJ2-7, with a tentative D call TRBD2 (5 bases). CDR1 and CDR2 from the germline V gene are SGDLS and YYNGEE. The V end was cut by 0 bases, the J end by 2 bases, with 12 bases between. This CDR3 comprises 15 residues. CDR3 sequence reads: CASSVGLAIPYEQYF. CDR3 coding DNA: TGTGCCAGCAGCGTAGGGCTAGCTATTCCCTACGAGCAGTACTTC.

J is TRBJ1-1 and V is TRBV6-5, with 11 bases aligning to TRBD1. The germline gives CDR1 MNHEY, CDR2 SVGAGI. This CDR3 region has 15 residues. Germline trimming cut 6 bases from V and 5 bases from J; bases unmatched to any gene: 8. In DNA, the CDR3 is TGTGCCAGCAGAGACGGACAGGGGGCTTGGACTGAAGCTTTCTTT. Translating it yields CASRDGQGAWTEAFF.

The CDR3 loop is CASSSLKAYGYTF. The CDR3 DNA follows: TGTGCCAGCAGCTCCCTTAAAGCCTATGGCTACACCTTC. The J gene is TRBJ1-2, the V gene TRBV6-2 or TRBV6-3, with D uncertain. The germline V gene encodes CDR1 MNHEY and CDR2 SVGEGT. There are 13 residues in the CDR3. With 6 bases removed from V and 4 bases from J, the gap between germline ends came to 12 bases.